The entry below gives a single T cell receptor (beta chain) sequence along with its context. Its antigen is unidentified. This entry comes from a study of cytomegalovirus exposure and HLA in healthy donors. About the research overall: Around 80 million unique TCR sequences came from HLA-typed donors in an early release.

The PCR had 60 Vbeta and 13 Jbeta primers. Measured with immunoSEQ multiplex PCR; TCRdb has only the in-frame clones, and not every one. The sample shows around 150,000 clones, 61% of them seen only once. Germline V gives CDR1 LGHNA, CDR2 YNFKEQ. There are 16 residues in the CDR3. V gave up 0 bases and J gave up 6 bases; unmatched junction bases: 10. Study conclusions and caveats: In a later analysis, across HLA loci, associated TCR counts were highest for DRB1, lowest for HLA-C. Earlier analysis looked at TCR beta V segments, and most were productive about 90% or about 30% of the time.

The sample was PBMCs. The source is a male donor in good health and CMV-seronegative. The chain combines TRBV4-2 with TRBJ2-7, with 8 nucleotides matching TRBD1. CDR3 in amino acids: CASSQDAGQDSVEQYF. CDR3 DNA: TGTGCCAGCAGCCAAGATGCGGGACAGGATTCGGTCGAGCAGTACTTC.